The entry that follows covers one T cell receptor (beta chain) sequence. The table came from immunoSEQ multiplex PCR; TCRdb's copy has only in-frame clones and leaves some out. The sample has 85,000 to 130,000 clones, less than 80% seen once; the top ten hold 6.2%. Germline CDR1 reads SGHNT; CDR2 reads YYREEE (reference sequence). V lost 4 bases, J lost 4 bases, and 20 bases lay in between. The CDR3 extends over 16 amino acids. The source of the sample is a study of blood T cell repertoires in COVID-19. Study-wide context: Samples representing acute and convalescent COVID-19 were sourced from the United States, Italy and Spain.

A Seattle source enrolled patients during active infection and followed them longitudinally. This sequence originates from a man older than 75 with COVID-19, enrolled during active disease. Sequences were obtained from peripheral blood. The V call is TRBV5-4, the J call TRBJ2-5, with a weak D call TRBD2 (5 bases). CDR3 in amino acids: CASSPRRAGLPETQYF. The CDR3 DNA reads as TGTGCCAGCAGCCCGCGCCGGGCGGGCCTCCCAGAGACCCAGTACTTC.